These 19 T cell receptor beta chains share one sample of origin, sequenced in a study of PD-L1 blockade in urothelial cancer. Only in-frame clones appear in the TCRdb table, and some are missing; sequencing was by immunoSEQ multiplex PCR. The sample lists about 39,000 clones, about 89% seen once, with less than 2% in the top ten. The source was PBMCs, collected around atezolizumab (anti-PD-L1) treatment. These receptors originate from a man in his fifties or sixties with urothelial cancer.

The V gene is TRBV28, the J gene TRBJ2-7, with 9 nucleotides matching TRBD2. V trimming: 3 bases; J trimming: 6 bases; junction bases outside the gene matches: 9. There are 15 residues in the CDR3. Germline-derived CDR1 and CDR2 are MDHEN and SYDVKM. This chain's CDR3 is CASSFGLAGKLEQYF. The CDR3 DNA reads as TGTGCCAGCAGTTTCGGGCTAGCGGGGAAGCTCGAGCAGTACTTC.

The rearrangement joins TRBV7-6 to TRBJ2-5; TRBD2 agrees at 12 bases. Trimming removed 4 bases from V and 1 base from J; junction bases left unmatched: 4. Germline V gene lookup returns CDR1 SGHVS and CDR2 FNYEAQ. The CDR3 is made up of 16 amino acids. The CDR3 DNA is TGTGCCAGCAGCTCTGGACTAGCGGGAAGCCAAGAGACCCAGTACTTC. As protein: CASSSGLAGSQETQYF.

A few counts support this clone. This chain joins TRBV5-4 and TRBJ1-5; D may be TRBD1 (6 bases). The CDR3 is made up of 14 amino acids. Trimming left V 0 bases short and J 6 bases short, with 10 bases between. Germline V CDR1 and CDR2: SGHNT, YYREEE (reference sequence). The CDR3 here is CASSLEGGGQPQHF. The CDR3 DNA sequence: TGTGCCAGCAGCTTGGAGGGAGGGGGTCAGCCCCAGCATTTT.

The gene calls are TRBV2 and TRBJ2-2; possibly TRBD1 for D (5 bases). Between the trimmed V and J ends, which lost 10 bases and 5 bases, there was a span of 14 bases. The CDR3 runs 13 residues. Per germline, CDR1 SNHLY and CDR2 FYNNEI. The CDR3 is CANTQGSTGELFF. The CDR3, as DNA: TGTGCCAACACTCAGGGTTCTACCGGGGAGCTGTTTTTT.

V and J are TRBV6-1 and TRBJ2-1; 8 bases are shared with TRBD2. The CDR3 runs 14 residues. J gave up 6 bases and V 6 bases, and 7 bases lay outside the gene matches. CDR1 and CDR2 (germline): MNHNS, SASEGT. The CDR3, as DNA: TGTGCCAGCAGAATAGCGGGAAGGAGCAATGAGCAGTTCTTC. This sequence encodes CASRIAGRSNEQFF.

This clone occurred a few times. The chain recombines TRBV28 with TRBJ1-2, with a weak D call TRBD1 (5 bases). CDR3 size: 13 residues. CDR1 and CDR2 from the germline V gene are MDHEN and SYDVKM. Trimming left V 3 bases short and J 7 bases short, with 12 bases between. Written as DNA, the CDR3 is TGTGCCAGCAGTTTCGAACAGGTAGCTGGCTACACCTTC. Translated, it gives CASSFEQVAGYTF.

V usage is TRBV10-3 and J usage is TRBJ2-3; D remains unclear. This CDR3 spans 14 amino acids. Per the germline V gene, CDR1 is ENHRY and CDR2 is SYGVKD. V lost 2 bases and J lost 2, with 8 bases in between. The chain's CDR3 is CAISEGGNTDTQYF. The CDR3 DNA reads as TGTGCCATCAGTGAGGGCGGCAACACAGATACGCAGTATTTT.

This clone was seen only a few times. The gene calls are TRBV13 and TRBJ2-2; the D gene is possibly TRBD2 (6 bases). CDR3 length equals 16 residues. Germline V CDR1 and CDR2: PRHDT, FYEKMQ (reference sequence). V was pared by 5 bases and J by 1 base, with 14 bases between. For the CDR3, the DNA is TGTGCCAGCAGCCGCGGAGGGCAGAGGAACACCGGGGAGCTGTTTTTT. Translating it yields CASSRGGQRNTGELFF.

The genes are TRBV2 and TRBJ2-2; 8 bases line up with TRBD1. Germline V gene sequence: CDR1 SNHLY, CDR2 FYNNEI. V gave up 7 bases and J gave up 4 bases; unmatched junction bases: 20. The CDR3 contains 19 residues. The CDR3 DNA follows: TGTGCCAGCACTCCAGGACAGGGACGGGAATTGGGATCCACCGGGGAGCTGTTTTTT. Its protein is CASTPGQGRELGSTGELFF.

This chain links TRBV7-2 with TRBJ2-1; 9 bases agree with TRBD2. The CDR3 is 13 residues long. The germline CDR1 and CDR2 sequences are SGHTA and FQGNSA. The CDR3 coding sequence is TGTGTAGAGCGGGAGGCCCAGGCCCATGAGCAGTTCTTC. This gives the protein CVEREAQAHEQFF.

V usage is TRBV6-5 and J usage is TRBJ1-1; 8 bases are shared with TRBD1. Germline loops: CDR1 MNHEY, CDR2 SVGAGI. This CDR3 comprises 16 residues. J was trimmed by 4 bases and V by 0 bases; bases with no gene match: 7. CDR3 region: CASSYSAGGLGTEAFF. CDR3 coding DNA: TGTGCCAGCAGTTACTCGGCAGGGGGCCTCGGCACTGAAGCTTTCTTT.

The V call is TRBV28, the J call TRBJ2-4, with a tentative D call TRBD2 (6 bases). V shed 3 bases and J shed 6 bases, with 12 bases lying between them. Germline-derived CDR1 and CDR2 are MDHEN and SYDVKM. The CDR3 consists of 14 residues. As DNA, the CDR3 is TGTGCCAGCAGTTTCTGGTCCGGGGGAAACATTCAGTACTTC. Translated, it gives CASSFWSGGNIQYF. Full variable domain (outside the CDR3, taken from reference TRBV28 and TRBJ2-4): DVKVTQSSRYLVKRTGEKVFLECVQDMDHENMFWYRQDPGLGLRLIYFSYDVKMKEKGDIPEGYSVSREKKERFSLILESASTNQTSMYLCASSFWSGGNIQYFGAGTRLSVL.

The V gene is TRBV5-6, the J gene TRBJ2-7; tentatively, D is TRBD1 (5 bases). Germline values: CDR1 SGHDT, CDR2 YYEEEE. This CDR3 has 13 residues. The V end was cut by 4 bases, the J end by 3 bases, with 11 bases between. CDR3 amino acids: CASSGGANYEQYF. The CDR3 bases are TGTGCCAGCAGCGGTGGGGCGAACTACGAGCAGTACTTC.

The chain carries TRBV5-4 and TRBJ2-2; perhaps TRBD2 as D (6 bases). Per germline, CDR1 SGHNT and CDR2 YYREEE (reference sequence). The CDR3 covers 18 residues. Trimming cost V 9 bases and J 1 base, with 25 bases left between them. The CDR3: CAITLAPEPYVNTGELFF. CDR3 nucleotides: TGTGCCATCACACTAGCACCGGAACCTTACGTGAACACCGGGGAGCTGTTTTTT. The variable domain in full, completed from reference TRBV5-4 and TRBJ2-2, reads ETGVTQSPTHLIKTRGQQVTLRCSSQSGHNTVSWYQQALGQGPQFIFQYYREEENGRGNFPPRFSGLQFPNYSSELNVNALELDDSALYLCAITLAPEPYVNTGELFFGEGSRLTVL.

The V call is TRBV7-9, the J call TRBJ2-7; 8 bases match TRBD2. Germline lookup yields CDR1 SEHNR and CDR2 FQNEAQ (reference sequence). The CDR3 covers 15 residues. The ends lost 3 bases at V and 2 bases at J; junction bases unmatched: 6. The CDR3 coding sequence is TGTGCCAGCAGCTTTGTAGCGGGAATGGCCTACGAGCAGTACTTC. It specifies CASSFVAGMAYEQYF.

The gene calls are TRBV11-2 and TRBJ2-3; D not certain. The CDR3 has 15 amino acids. V lost 4 bases and J lost 5, with 16 bases in between. Germline CDR1 is SGHAT and CDR2 is FQNNGV. CDR3 amino acids: CASSSVMTRGDTQYF. Here the CDR3 DNA reads TGTGCCAGCAGCTCCGTAATGACCCGCGGAGATACGCAGTATTTT. Full variable domain (missing parts from reference TRBV11-2 and TRBJ2-3): EAGVAQSPRYKIIEKRQSVAFWCNPISGHATLYWYQQILGQGPKLLIQFQNNGVVDDSQLPKDRFSAERLKGVDSTLKIQPAKLEDSAVYLCASSSVMTRGDTQYFGPGTRLTVL.

The chain is built from TRBV19 and TRBJ2-2; 11 nucleotides agree with TRBD2. Germline V lookup: CDR1 LNHDA, CDR2 SQIVND (reference sequence). The CDR3 has 18 amino acids. The trim removed 6 bases at V and 0 bases at J, leaving 9 bases unmatched. CDR3 DNA sequence: TGTGCCAGTAGGACACTAGCGGGGGTTCTATCGAACACCGGGGAGCTGTTTTTT. This encodes CASRTLAGVLSNTGELFF.

The CDR3 nucleotides read TGTGCCAGTAGTCCCCGAGGTAACTATGGCTACACCTTC. Encoded protein: CASSPRGNYGYTF. The chain combines TRBV19 with TRBJ1-2; D is unclear. The germline V and J ends were trimmed by 5 bases and 1 base, with 8 bases remaining between them. CDR3 size: 13 residues. Germline V gene sequence: CDR1 LNHDA, CDR2 SQIVND (reference sequence).

V and J are TRBV7-8 and TRBJ2-5; weak D call: TRBD1 (6 bases). Per germline, CDR1 SGHVS and CDR2 FQNEAQ. The CDR3 loop spans 14 amino acids. V was pared by 4 bases and J by 0 bases, with 9 bases between. CDR3 in DNA: TGTGCCAGCAGCTCCACAGGGTACCAAGAGACCCAGTACTTC. It yields the protein CASSSTGYQETQYF. The variable domain in full, with the rest retrieved from reference TRBV7-8 and TRBJ2-5, is GAGVSQSPRYKVAKRGQDVALRCDPISGHVSLFWYQQALGQGPEFLTYFQNEAQLDKSGLPSDRFFAERPEGSVSTLKIQRTQQEDSAVYLCASSSTGYQETQYFGPGTRLLVL.